This is a list of T cell receptor beta chains from one sample in a study of blood T cells in healthy people across ages. TCRdb recomputed calls from the 5' RACE reads with MiXCR, one row per CDR3 protein. The sample shows over a million distinct CDR3 sequences, roughly 60% of them seen only once. Input material: blood. The receptors come from a man between 18 and 29 years old in good health. Both conserved end residues are part of each CDR3. Fields, in order: D gene, V gene, CDR3 length, clone size, J gene, CDR3 protein, CDR3 DNA. The D gene is left open where the match is weak. Not all rows give a size; the values are once, few, many and, for expanded clones, a class.

>-|TRBV27|14|-|TRBJ1-2
CASSLLRGNYGYTF
TGTGCCAGCAGTTTATTACGGGGTAACTATGGCTACACCTTC
>-|TRBV29-1|14|few|TRBJ2-3
CSVSFLDGTDTQYF
TGCAGCGTGAGCTTTCTGGACGGCACAGATACGCAGTATTTT
>TRBD1|TRBV9|16|-|TRBJ1-2
CASSVGSGTGDYGYTF
TGTGCCAGCAGCGTAGGGTCCGGGACAGGAGACTATGGCTACACCTTC
>-|TRBV20-1|14|-|TRBJ2-1
CSARDLNSYNEQFF
TGCAGTGCTAGAGACTTAAACTCCTACAATGAGCAGTTCTTC
>-|TRBV20-1|15|-|TRBJ2-4
CSAGLAKGTKNIQYF
TGCAGTGCTGGCCTGGCCAAGGGCACCAAAAACATTCAGTACTTC
>TRBD1|TRBV28|14|-|TRBJ1-2
CASSEPDRGHGYTF
TGTGCCAGCAGTGAACCCGACAGGGGACATGGCTACACCTTC
>-|TRBV10-3|14|few|TRBJ2-5
CAIRGWQNQETQYF
TGTGCCATCAGGGGATGGCAGAACCAAGAGACCCAGTACTTC
>-|TRBV18|12|-|TRBJ1-5
CASAPPGGPQHF
TGTGCCAGCGCACCACCCGGGGGGCCCCAGCATTTT
>-|TRBV6-5|16|-|TRBJ2-1
CASSYSHRQNYNEQFF
TGTGCCAGCAGTTACTCGCACAGGCAGAATTACAATGAGCAGTTCTTC
>-|TRBV7-6|12|few|TRBJ2-7
CASSSASFEQYF
TGTGCCAGCAGCTCGGCTAGCTTCGAGCAGTACTTC
>TRBD1|TRBV6-5|14|-|TRBJ2-1
CASSSPQGTNEQFF
TGTGCCAGCAGTTCGCCACAGGGGACCAATGAGCAGTTCTTC
>-|TRBV7-6|15|-|TRBJ1-2
CASSLGGQSNYGYTF
TGTGCCAGCAGCTTAGGGGGCCAATCTAACTATGGCTACACCTTC
>-|TRBV27|15|-|TRBJ2-3
CASSLSSASPDTQYF
TGTGCCAGCAGTTTATCGTCGGCCAGTCCAGATACGCAGTATTTT
>TRBD1|TRBV20-1|14|-|TRBJ1-2
CSARDDRDPYGYTF
TGCAGTGCTAGAGATGACAGGGATCCCTATGGCTACACCTTC
>-|TRBV3-1|13|-|TRBJ2-1
CASSQAFGNEQFF
TGTGCCAGCAGCCAAGCATTCGGAAATGAGCAGTTCTTC
>-|TRBV7-6|13|-|TRBJ1-6
CASSLEGFSPLHF
TGTGCCAGCAGCTTAGAGGGATTCTCACCCCTCCACTTT
>-|TRBV7-2|15|-|TRBJ2-1
CASSLGRGLVNEQFF
TGTGCCAGCAGCTTAGGTCGCGGGTTGGTCAATGAGCAGTTCTTC
>TRBD2|TRBV7-9|16|-|TRBJ2-7
CASSLASSGPSYEQYF
TGTGCCAGCAGCTTAGCGTCTAGCGGACCCTCCTACGAGCAGTACTTC
>TRBD1|TRBV20-1|15|-|TRBJ2-5
CSAERGLVNGETQYF
TGCAGTGCTGAGAGGGGGCTCGTAAATGGAGAGACCCAGTACTTC
>TRBD1|TRBV7-6|15|-|TRBJ2-4
CASSLEGQGAQEQYF
TGTGCCAGCAGCTTAGAGGGACAGGGGGCGCAGGAGCAGTACTTC
>TRBD1|TRBV27|12|-|TRBJ1-4
CASSFQGGKLFF
TGTGCCAGCAGCTTTCAGGGGGGAAAACTGTTTTTT
>-|TRBV7-9|13|once|TRBJ1-2
CASSLGGGQGYTF
TGTGCCAGCAGCTTAGGCGGGGGGCAAGGCTACACCTTC
>-|TRBV12-3/TRBV12-4|14|-|TRBJ2-1
CASSFLLVNNEQFF
TGTGCCAGCAGTTTTTTACTAGTGAACAATGAGCAGTTCTTC
>-|TRBV29-1|15|-|TRBJ2-7
CSVEAEAGSSYEQYF
TGCAGCGTTGAAGCTGAGGCAGGGAGCTCCTACGAGCAGTACTTC